Here is one TCR beta chain with its context. The target antigen is unknown. The ends lost 7 bases at V and 7 bases at J; junction bases unmatched: 18. Germline CDR1 LNHDA, CDR2 SQIVND (reference sequence). This CDR3 region has 17 residues. The sample is drawn from a study of cytomegalovirus exposure and HLA in healthy donors. Study results and limitations: Productive status was seen about 87% or about 30% of the time for most TCR beta V segments in an earlier analysis.

The PCR contained 60 Vbeta and 13 Jbeta primers. Measured with immunoSEQ multiplex PCR; TCRdb has only the in-frame clones, and not every one. The sample features approximately 150,000 clones, with approximately 0.88% in its top ten. Participants comprised healthy donors of bone marrow. The chain carries TRBV19 and TRBJ1-2; 10 nucleotides align to TRBD1. This receptor was taken from a male donor in good health and CMV-seronegative. Sample: PBMCs. CDR3 DNA sequence: TGTGCCAGTACCAACAAACGCCAAGGACAGGGGGTTGGTGGCTACACCTTC. Its protein is CASTNKRQGQGVGGYTF.